These 32 T cell receptor beta chains were all obtained from the same sample, sequenced in a study of tumor-infiltrating lymphocytes in primary liver carcinoma. Both blood RNA, taken from unsorted whole blood, and germline DNA were extracted. A primer matching the constant region was used to make TCR beta cDNA from about 500 ng of total RNA. Three nested multiplex PCR rounds, a slightly modified ARM-PCR method, built the TCR beta libraries. Two initial PCR rounds of about 11 cycles each paired TRBV1-TRBV30 forward primers with a C-beta reverse primer. TCRdb re-derived calls from the multiplex PCR reads in MiXCR, one entry per CDR3 protein. The table has about 320,000 distinct CDR3 sequences, about 62% seen once. The material sequenced was peripheral blood. These receptors were taken from a man in his forties with primary liver carcinoma and hepatitis B virus infection.

This chain connects TRBV19 to TRBJ1-1, with D hard to call. V was clipped by 7 bases and J by 0 bases, with 9 bases between them. This CDR3 is built from 13 residues. The germline gives CDR1 LNHDA, CDR2 SQIVND (reference sequence). The DNA for the CDR3 is TGTGCCAGTATCGGAGAGATGAACACTGAAGCTTTCTTT. It specifies CASIGEMNTEAFF.

The chain combines TRBV28 with TRBJ2-1; 12 positions agree with TRBD2. The germline V gene has CDR1 MDHEN and CDR2 SYDVKM. The CDR3 runs 14 residues. After removal of 7 bases from V and 6 bases from J, the junction contained 4 bases not matched to a gene. The CDR3 loop reads CASNRLAGANEQFF. The CDR3 region has the DNA TGTGCCAGCAATCGACTAGCGGGAGCCAATGAGCAGTTCTTC.

This clonotype was observed a single time. V and J are TRBV29-1 and TRBJ2-7; 12 nucleotides match TRBD2. This CDR3 region has 15 residues. The trim removed 5 bases at V and 6 bases at J, leaving 11 bases unmatched. Germline lookup yields CDR1 SQVTM and CDR2 ANQGSEA. Here the CDR3 DNA reads TGCAGCGTTTATCGAACAGGGACTAGCGGGTGCGAGCAGTACTTC. As protein: CSVYRTGTSGCEQYF.

This chain uses TRBV29-1 with TRBJ2-1; 13 bases are a match to TRBD2. This CDR3 is built from 15 residues. The germline gives CDR1 SQVTM, CDR2 ANQGSEA. V was pared by 6 bases and J by 16 bases, with 18 bases of the junction left unmatched. The chain's CDR3 is CSVAGTSGNYNEEFF. DNA of the CDR3: TGCAGCGTCGCAGGGACTAGCGGGAACTACAATGAGGAATTCTTC.

Of note for this clonotype: A much larger clone differs by one base, so this may be a read error. This chain connects TRBV4-3 to TRBJ2-3; TRBD2 aligns across 14 bases. The germline V gene has CDR1 LGHNA and CDR2 YSLEER. CDR3 length: 15 amino acids. The CDR3 coding sequence is TGCGCCAGCAGCGAGGGACTAGCGGGAGAGGATAGGCAGTATTTT. It yields the protein CASSEGLAGEDRQYF.

A word on this clonotype: A much larger clone differs from this one at a single base, so this may be a read error. The rearrangement uses TRBV29-1 and TRBJ2-5, with D perhaps matching TRBD1 or TRBD2 (5 bases each). Germline values: CDR1 SQVTM, CDR2 ANQGSEA. CDR3 length: 13 residues. CDR3 sequence (DNA): TGCAGCGTCGGGGCCCCAGGGAAAGAGACCCGGTACTTC. Translated: CSVGAPGKETRYF.

In its sample, this clonotype was seen many times. V usage is TRBV6-6 and J usage is TRBJ2-1; D ambiguous. The CDR3 spans 15 residues. V was cut by 0 bases and J by 1 base, with 7 bases left in between. Germline values: CDR1 MNHNY, CDR2 SVGAGI (reference sequence). CDR3 residues: CASSYSTGSYNEQFF. The CDR3 nucleotides are TGTGCCAGCAGTTACTCGACTGGTTCCTACAATGAGCAGTTCTTC.

Concerning this clonotype itself: A much larger clone sits a single nucleotide away, making a read error possible. The chain uses TRBV6-2 or TRBV6-3 and TRBJ2-5; 13 nucleotides agree with TRBD2. CDR3 length: 15 residues. Germline values: CDR1 MNHEY, CDR2 SVGEGT. CDR3 nucleotide sequence: TGTGTCAGCAGTTTTGGACTAGCGGGAGAAGAGACCCAGTACTTC. Translating gives CVSSFGLAGEETQYF.

The chain is built from TRBV5-1 and TRBJ2-2; TRBD1 matches at 8 bases. CDR3 length: 15 amino acids. J was trimmed by 5 bases and V by 2 bases; bases with no gene match: 5. Looked up from germline, CDR1 is SGHRS and CDR2 is YFSETQ. CDR3 coding DNA: TGCGCCAGCAGCTTCTGGACAGGGTATACCGGGGAGCTGTTTTTT. Protein product: CASSFWTGYTGELFF.

On this clonotype: This likely comes from a read error, as the CDR3 has no conserved phenylalanine or tryptophan at its end. V and J are TRBV11-1 and TRBJ2-7; D is uncertain. The CDR3 consists of 11 residues. Germline CDR1 and CDR2: SGHAT and FQDESV (reference sequence). V lost 5 bases and J lost 7, with 9 bases in between. The CDR3 reads CASSMGKEQYL. CDR3 coding DNA: TGTGCCAGCAGCATGGGGAAAGAGCAGTACTTA.

V usage is TRBV2 and J usage is TRBJ2-6; D is ambiguous. The CDR3 is 15 residues long. Trimming left V 3 bases short and J 0 bases short, with 6 bases between. The V gene's germline CDR1 is SNHLY and CDR2 FYNNEI. DNA of the CDR3: TGTGCCAGCAGTGATCAAGGCTCTGGGGCCAACGTCCTGACTTTC. Residues: CASSDQGSGANVLTF. Based on the CDR3 plus reference TRBV2 and TRBJ2-6, the full variable domain is EPEVTQTPSHQVTQMGQEVILRCVPISNHLYFYWYRQILGQKVEFLVSFYNNEISEKSEIFDDQFSVERPDGSNFTLKIRSTKLEDSAMYFCASSDQGSGANVLTFGAGSRLTVL.

Notes on this clonotype: Possible read error: a much larger clone is one base away. In this CDR3 the conserved last residue, phenylalanine or tryptophan, is missing, so a read error is likely. The chain carries TRBV5-5 and TRBJ2-7; 11 bases match TRBD1. CDR3 length: 14 amino acids. J gave up 5 bases and V 3 bases, and 4 bases lay outside the gene matches. Germline loops: CDR1 SGHKS, CDR2 YYEKEE (reference sequence). The CDR3 DNA reads TGTGCCAGCAGCTCCCGGGACAGGGGGAACGAGCAGTACATC. Translating gives CASSSRDRGNEQYI.

This clonotype came up a few times. The genes are TRBV5-1 and TRBJ2-7; a weak D match, TRBD1 (5 bases). Germline V gene lookup returns CDR1 SGHRS and CDR2 YFSETQ. V shed 0 bases and J shed 3 bases, with 13 bases lying between them. This CDR3 is built from 15 residues. This CDR3 is CASSLVAAQDYEQYF. In DNA, the CDR3 is TGCGCCAGCAGCTTGGTTGCGGCACAGGACTACGAGCAGTACTTC.

This clonotype occurred a few times. The gene calls are TRBV5-1 and TRBJ2-3; the D gene is possibly TRBD1 (6 bases). The V gene lost 4 bases and the J gene lost 5 bases, with 17 bases spanning the gap. Germline CDR1 is SGHRS and CDR2 is YFSETQ. The CDR3 contains 15 residues. CDR3: CASSPGAGVGDTQYF. As DNA, the CDR3 is TGCGCCAGCAGCCCCGGAGCAGGGGTGGGAGATACGCAGTATTTT.

Remarks on this clonotype: This may come from a read error, since a much larger clone is one base off. This chain uses TRBV29-1 with TRBJ2-3, with D maybe TRBD1 (5 bases). CDR1 is SQVTM and CDR2 is ANQGSEA in the germline V gene. CDR3 length: 12 amino acids. Here the CDR3 DNA reads TGCTGCGTTGAGAACAGGACAGATACGCAGTATTTT. This gives the protein CCVENRTDTQYF.

This clonotype was seen once. The junction shows a germline mismatch at one end, possibly a read error. The chain links TRBV12-3 or TRBV12-4 to TRBJ2-7; a weak D match, TRBD2 (6 bases). This CDR3 has 15 amino acids. The CDR3 reads CASSFGSSGGYDQYF. The CDR3 DNA follows: TGTGCCAGCAGTTTTGGTAGTAGCGGAGGATACGATCAGTACTTC.

For the CDR3, the DNA is TGTGCCAGCACCGCCCTTCTAGCGGGAAAAGCCGGGGAGCTGTTTTTT. This encodes CASTALLAGKAGELFF. The chain links TRBV28 to TRBJ2-2; 9 bases line up with TRBD2. This CDR3 has 16 residues. From germline, CDR1 is MDHEN and CDR2 SYDVKM. The ends lost 7 bases at V and 6 bases at J; junction bases unmatched: 12.

This clonotype came up a few times. At one boundary the junction diverges from the germline segment, which might be a read error. V and J are TRBV5-1 and TRBJ1-4, with 10 bases identical to TRBD1. The germline CDR1 and CDR2 sequences are SGHRS and YFSETQ. This CDR3 comprises 17 residues. CDR3 amino acids: CASSPWTGGTTNEKLFF. The CDR3 DNA follows: TGCGCCAGCAGCCCCTGGACAGGGGGGACAACTAATGAGAAACTGTTTTTT.

This clonotype was detected ten times or more. The chain combines TRBV12-3 or TRBV12-4 with TRBJ2-1, with TRBD1 matching over 9 bases. The CDR3 has 16 residues. V lost 2 bases and J lost 3; bases outside the gene matches: 5. The CDR3: CASSLSGTGIYNEQFF. The CDR3 DNA reads as TGTGCCAGCAGTTTATCCGGGACAGGGATCTACAATGAGCAGTTCTTC.

The genes are TRBV24-1 and TRBJ2-5; 7 bases are shared with TRBD1. The V and J ends lost 4 bases and 2 bases, in that order; junction bases with no gene match: 6. Germline V gene data show CDR1 as KGHDR and CDR2 as SFDVKD. The CDR3 spans 15 residues. In DNA, the CDR3 is TGTGCCACCAGTGACCGGACAGGAACGCAAGAGACCCAGTACTTC. It is translated as CATSDRTGTQETQYF.

This clonotype was detected only once. This may be a read error: a much more frequent sequence differs by one nucleotide. The CDR3 sequence is CASSQALGLYYDYTF. The CDR3 DNA sequence: TGCGCCAGCAGCCAAGCCCTGGGCCTATACTATGACTACACCTTC. The chain employs TRBV4-1 and TRBJ1-2, with no clear D. This CDR3 is built from 15 residues. Germline V gene lookup returns CDR1 MGHRA and CDR2 YSYEKL.

This clonotype was found a few times. This chain links TRBV28 with TRBJ1-1; D unclear. The germline gives CDR1 MDHEN, CDR2 SYDVKM. Trimming removed 2 bases at V and 5 bases at J, with 9 bases between. The CDR3 totals 13 residues. In nucleotides, the CDR3 is TGTGCCAGCAGTTTAAGGCCAGAAACTGAAGCTTTCTTT. Translation: CASSLRPETEAFF.

This clonotype was recorded at least ten times. The chain has TRBV29-1 and TRBJ1-5; 8 positions match TRBD1. V lost 3 bases, J lost 7 bases, and 5 bases stayed unmatched. There are 13 residues in the CDR3. Germline CDR1 reads SQVTM; CDR2 reads ANQGSEA. The CDR3 DNA reads as TGCAGCGTTGAGACAGGGGTCGGGCAGCCCCAGCATTTT. Translating it yields CSVETGVGQPQHF.

Of note for this clonotype: A much larger clone differs by one base, so this may be a read error. The chain employs TRBV25-1 and TRBJ1-4; D gene ambiguous. Trimming removed 2 bases from V and 6 bases from J, with 13 bases in between. The CDR3 extends over 15 amino acids. Germline lookup yields CDR1 MGHDK and CDR2 SYGVNS. CDR3 bases: TGTGCCAGCAGTGAAGGTTCCCTGGGAGATGAAAAACTGTTTTTT. Translating gives CASSEGSLGDEKLFF.

With respect to this clonotype: This clone may be a read error of a much larger clone one base away. The rearrangement joins TRBV6-5 to TRBJ1-2; D remains ambiguous. The CDR3 is 14 amino acids. Germline V gene data show CDR1 as MNHEY and CDR2 as SVGAGI. The CDR3 reads CASSNSATNYGYTF. The CDR3 DNA follows: TGTGCCAGCAGTAACTCGGCTACTAACTATGGCTACACCTTC.

On this clonotype: Given a much more abundant clone one base away, this may be a read error. The chain couples TRBV6-6 to TRBJ1-5; tentatively, D is TRBD1 (6 bases). Germline CDR1 is MNHNY and CDR2 is SVGAGI (reference sequence). Between the trimmed V and J ends, which lost 2 bases and 1 base, there was a span of 15 bases. This CDR3 contains 17 residues. The CDR3 loop reads CASSYTAGAESNQPQHF. In DNA form, the CDR3 reads TGTGCCAGCAGTTACACTGCAGGGGCGGAAAGCAATCAGCCCCAGCATTTT.

The sample holds a few counts of this clonotype. This may be a read error: a much more frequent sequence differs by one nucleotide. V gene TRBV6-1 combines with J gene TRBJ2-7, with D tentatively TRBD1 (5 bases). Germline V lookup: CDR1 MNHNS, CDR2 SASEGT. The CDR3 extends over 15 amino acids. The DNA for the CDR3 is TGTGCCAGCAGTGTTTACGAGACAGTTACCTACGAGCAGTGCTTC. As protein: CASSVYETVTYEQCF.

The chain combines TRBV19 with TRBJ1-1; D is possibly TRBD1 (5 bases). The CDR3 is made up of 12 amino acids. Germline values: CDR1 LNHDA, CDR2 SQIVND (reference sequence). Trimming left V 3 bases short and J 10 bases short, with 12 bases between. The CDR3, as DNA: TGTGCCAGTAGTATCGAGGGGACGGCAGCTTTCTTT. Amino acids: CASSIEGTAAFF.

This clonotype occurred many times. This chain joins TRBV6-5 and TRBJ2-2; the D is unclear. V gave up 1 base and J gave up 3 bases, with 12 bases separating them. The CDR3 is made up of 16 amino acids. CDR1 is MNHEY, CDR2 SVGAGI, per germline. The CDR3 DNA reads TGTGCCAGCAGTTACTACAGACCTAGTTACACCGGGGAGCTGTTTTTT. Amino acids: CASSYYRPSYTGELFF.

As for this clonotype: At one of its ends the junction is not consistent with the germline gene, which may arise from a read error. CDR3 amino acids: CASSLQGQESQYF. DNA for the CDR3: TGTGCCAGCAGCTTACAGGGGCAAGAGTCCCAGTACTTC. The V gene is TRBV5-5, the J gene TRBJ2-5; 7 bases line up with TRBD1. This CDR3 has 13 amino acids. CDR1 and CDR2 (germline): SGHKS, YYEKEE (reference sequence).

This clonotype was seen only once. It is likely a read error, because the conserved phenylalanine at the end of the CDR3 is missing. The rearrangement links TRBV29-1 to TRBJ1-2; D remains unclear. Germline V lookup: CDR1 SQVTM, CDR2 ANQGSEA. This CDR3 contains 12 residues. The CDR3 nucleotides read TGCGGCGTTGATATAGGAGCCTATGGCTACACCTTA. Its translation: CGVDIGAYGYTL.

Comments on this clonotype: Given a much more abundant clone one base away, this may be a read error. The chain has TRBV29-1 and TRBJ2-3, with 7 bases identical to TRBD1. The germline V gene encodes CDR1 SQVTM and CDR2 ANQGSEA. CDR3 length: 13 amino acids. Trimming removed 4 bases from V and 4 bases from J; junction bases left unmatched: 5. The CDR3 DNA reads as TGCAGCGTTGGGAGAGGGGGCCCAGATACGCAGTATTTT. It encodes CSVGRGGPDTQYF.